These T cell receptor beta chains were read from a single sample in a study of shared clonotypes between healthy human individuals. Assay used: immunoSEQ multiplex PCR; TCRdb lists only in-frame clones, some missing. The sample shows under 850,000 clones, around 77% of them seen only once. What was sequenced was memory CD4+ T cells sorted from blood. The receptors were sampled from a woman aged 25-40 years in good health. CDR3s include the opening cysteine and the closing phenylalanine or tryptophan. Fields, in order: J gene, D gene, CDR3 length, clone size, V gene, CDR3 protein, CDR3 DNA. D genes are given only for firm matches. The size of a clone is reported for some rows only, either as once, few or many, or as a class for expanded clones.

TRBJ1-2 | NA | 14 | NA | TRBV7-9 | CASSLRDPSRGYTF | TGTGCCAGCAGCCTAAGGGACCCGTCGAGAGGCTACACCTTC
TRBJ2-7 | NA | 11 | once | TRBV5-4 | CASSLLDEQYF | TGTGCCAGCAGCTTATTGGACGAGCAGTACTTC
TRBJ1-5 | TRBD1 | 16 | NA | TRBV15 | CATSTEDRGRGQPQHF | TGTGCCACCAGCACGGAGGACAGGGGAAGAGGGCAGCCCCAGCATTTT
TRBJ2-3 | NA | 15 | NA | TRBV28 | CASSLVQGAADTQYF | TGTGCCAGCAGTTTGGTGCAGGGAGCGGCAGATACGCAGTATTTT
TRBJ2-3 | NA | 15 | few | TRBV7-2 | CASSLVVGGTDTQYF | TGTGCCAGCAGCTTAGTGGTGGGAGGCACAGATACGCAGTATTTT
TRBJ1-4 | NA | 16 | NA | TRBV7-8 | CASSPHRVATNEKLFF | TGTGCCAGCAGCCCACATAGGGTCGCAACTAATGAAAAACTGTTTTTT
TRBJ1-4 | TRBD1 | 18 | NA | TRBV15 | CATSRDFGGTGGFEKLFF | TGTGCCACCAGCAGAGATTTCGGCGGGACAGGGGGCTTTGAAAAACTGTTTTTT
TRBJ2-1 | NA | 14 | NA | TRBV25-1 | CASSRDRGYNEQFF | TGTGCCAGCAGCCGGGACCGCGGATACAATGAGCAGTTCTTC
TRBJ1-1 | NA | 14 | NA | TRBV6-5 | CASRLGDGATEAFF | TGTGCCAGCCGTTTAGGGGACGGGGCGACTGAAGCTTTCTTT
TRBJ1-4 | NA | 14 | NA | TRBV18 | CASSPMPEDEKLFF | TGTGCCAGCTCACCAATGCCCGAGGATGAAAAACTGTTTTTT
TRBJ1-4 | NA | 17 | NA | TRBV11-2 | CASSLALQVGIGEKLFF | TGTGCCAGCAGCTTAGCGTTACAGGTGGGTATCGGTGAAAAACTGTTTTTT
TRBJ2-3 | TRBD2 | 14 | many | TRBV19 | CATLAGGSADTQYF | TGTGCCACCTTAGCGGGAGGAAGCGCAGATACGCAGTATTTT
TRBJ2-5 | TRBD2 | 15 | many | TRBV2 | CASSEGLAGGGTQYF | TGTGCCAGCAGTGAAGGCCTAGCGGGAGGAGGGACCCAGTACTTC
TRBJ2-7 | TRBD1 | 15 | NA | TRBV7-6 | CASSTGTGGPYEQYF | TGTGCCAGCAGCACCGGGACAGGGGGTCCCTACGAGCAGTACTTC
TRBJ1-5 | NA | 17 | few | TRBV4-2 | CASSQVGLKGGDQPQHF | TGTGCCAGCAGCCAAGTTGGGTTAAAGGGTGGGGATCAGCCCCAGCATTTT
TRBJ2-3 | TRBD1 | 15 | NA | TRBV30 | CAWSEGTGNTDTQYF | TGTGCCTGGAGTGAAGGGACAGGGAACACAGATACGCAGTATTTT
TRBJ2-3 | NA | 15 | NA | TRBV6-5 | CASSYTQSWDREEYF | TGTGCCAGCAGTTACACCCAATCTTGGGACCGTGAGGAGTATTTT
TRBJ2-3 | TRBD2 | 16 | NA | TRBV4-2 | CASSLSGTSGRDTQYF | TGTGCCAGCAGCCTATCCGGGACTAGCGGGAGGGATACGCAGTATTTT
TRBJ2-3 | TRBD2 | 16 | NA | TRBV11-2 | CASSLDLLAGTDTQYF | TGTGCCAGCAGCTTAGATCTGCTAGCGGGCACAGATACGCAGTATTTT
TRBJ2-7 | NA | 13 | once | TRBV5-1 | CASGDGQPHEQYF | TGCGCCAGCGGGGACGGACAGCCCCACGAGCAGTACTTC
TRBJ1-2 | NA | 14 | few | TRBV5-1 | CASSLFAGDYGYTF | TGCGCCAGCAGCTTGTTCGCAGGAGACTATGGCTACACCTTC
TRBJ2-3 | TRBD2 | 15 | once | TRBV5-1 | CASSFWAGDSDTQYF | TGCGCCAGCAGCTTCTGGGCGGGAGACTCAGATACGCAGTATTTT
TRBJ2-5 | NA | 14 | once | TRBV19 | CASSFGGSGETQYF | TGTGCCAGTAGTTTTGGGGGATCGGGAGAGACCCAGTACTTC
TRBJ2-5 | TRBD1 | 14 | NA | TRBV19 | CASSWTGTPETQYF | TGTGCCAGTAGTTGGACAGGGACCCCAGAGACCCAGTACTTC
TRBJ1-5 | TRBD1 | 14 | NA | TRBV6-4 | CASSASQGDDAQHF | TGTGCCAGCAGTGCCTCACAGGGGGATGATGCCCAGCATTTT
TRBJ2-5 | TRBD2 | 16 | NA | TRBV9 | CASSDPPGGSAKTQYF | TGTGCCAGCAGCGATCCGCCCGGGGGGAGCGCGAAGACCCAGTACTTC
TRBJ1-3 | NA | 17 | NA | TRBV4-1 | CASSQKGDGAVGNTIYF | TGCGCCAGCAGCCAAAAAGGGGACGGTGCCGTAGGAAACACCATATATTTT
TRBJ2-3 | TRBD1 | 13 | NA | TRBV28 | CASSLLDRVTQYF | TGTGCCAGCAGTTTACTCGACAGGGTTACGCAGTATTTT
TRBJ1-2 | TRBD1 | 16 | NA | TRBV5-1 | CASSPWRTGGGYGYTF | TGCGCCAGCAGCCCGTGGAGGACAGGGGGTGGCTATGGCTACACCTTC
TRBJ1-5 | NA | 17 | NA | TRBV19 | CASSLVPSGGSNQPQHF | TGTGCCAGTAGTCTGGTCCCTTCGGGGGGCAGCAATCAGCCCCAGCATTTT
TRBJ1-5 | NA | 13 | NA | TRBV6-1 | CASFKGSNQPQHF | TGTGCCAGCTTTAAGGGAAGCAATCAGCCCCAGCATTTT
TRBJ1-2 | NA | 15 | NA | TRBV4-1 | CASSQPPGANYGYTF | TGCGCCAGCAGCCAACCGCCCGGGGCTAACTATGGCTACACCTTC